This T cell receptor (beta chain) was sequenced in a study of shared clonotypes between healthy human individuals. Study observations and caveats: Memory subsets generally showed smaller estimated richness than naive subsets did. Shared clonotypes: 4.5% to 5% naive CD4, about 3.5% naive CD8, 2.3% memory CD4, about 0.41% memory CD8. Clonotypes which were not shared had lower generation probabilities than clonotypes that all four donors shared.

In germline, CDR1 is SNHLY, CDR2 FYNNEI. Between the trimmed V and J ends, which lost 3 bases and 2 bases, there was a span of 16 bases. This CDR3 has 16 amino acids. Points on this clone: Its matching antigen is unknown.

CD45RA+ naive and CD45RA-negative memory subsets were separated from CD4+ cells. The data were produced by immunoSEQ multiplex PCR, yet TCRdb's version contains in-frame clones alone and is incomplete. The sample has millions of clones, 95% seen once. The J gene is TRBJ2-5, the V gene TRBV2, with D possibly matching TRBD2 (6 bases). The origin of this receptor is a man between 18 and 35 years old in good health. The sample consisted of naive CD4+ T cells sorted from blood. Subset: CD45RA+ positively selected. As DNA, the CDR3 is TGTGCCAGCAGTGACGGGAGCGGGCGGACACAAGAGACCCAGTACTTC. Translation gives CASSDGSGRTQETQYF.